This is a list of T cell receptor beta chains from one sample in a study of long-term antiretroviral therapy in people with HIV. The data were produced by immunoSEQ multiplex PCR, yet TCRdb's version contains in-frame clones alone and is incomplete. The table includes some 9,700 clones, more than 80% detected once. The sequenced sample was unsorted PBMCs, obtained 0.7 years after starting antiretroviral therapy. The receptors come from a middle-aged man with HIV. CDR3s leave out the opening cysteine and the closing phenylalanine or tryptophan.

CDR3 protein: ASSREGEKLF; CDR3 length: 10; J gene: TRBJ1-4; V gene: TRBV18
CDR3 protein: ASSYVRGAAF; CDR3 length: 10; J gene: TRBJ1-1; V gene: TRBV6-5
CDR3 protein: ASSPYFGGRREKLF; CDR3 length: 14; J gene: TRBJ1-4; V gene: TRBV7-6
CDR3 protein: ASMGISENTEAF; CDR3 length: 12; J gene: TRBJ1-1; V gene: TRBV19
CDR3 protein: ASGLGQGQPQH; CDR3 length: 11; J gene: TRBJ1-5; V gene: TRBV12-5
CDR3 protein: ASSLGVGGPYGYT; CDR3 length: 13; J gene: TRBJ1-2; V gene: TRBV28
CDR3 protein: ASSLVQGGNYGYT; CDR3 length: 13; J gene: TRBJ1-2; V gene: TRBV5-6
CDR3 protein: AISDLYSGANVLT; CDR3 length: 13; J gene: TRBJ2-6; V gene: TRBV10-3
CDR3 protein: ASSPVAGNEAF; CDR3 length: 11; J gene: TRBJ1-1; V gene: TRBV18
CDR3 protein: ASSPGHPYEQY; CDR3 length: 11; J gene: TRBJ2-7; V gene: TRBV19
CDR3 protein: ASRGRQSGPQH; CDR3 length: 11; J gene: TRBJ1-5; V gene: TRBV27
CDR3 protein: ASKKGIVDGNTIY; CDR3 length: 13; J gene: TRBJ1-3; V gene: TRBV19
CDR3 protein: ASSQGANRGGEKLF; CDR3 length: 14; J gene: TRBJ1-4; V gene: TRBV4-3
CDR3 protein: ASSLSGYTEAF; CDR3 length: 11; J gene: TRBJ1-1; V gene: TRBV27
CDR3 protein: ASRRKSSYNEQF; CDR3 length: 12; J gene: TRBJ2-1; V gene: TRBV19
CDR3 protein: ASSYSRDSTRGYGYT; CDR3 length: 15; J gene: TRBJ1-2; V gene: TRBV28
CDR3 protein: ASSPPAFYRVAEAF; CDR3 length: 14; J gene: TRBJ1-1; V gene: TRBV18
CDR3 protein: AWGPQFSARTTSYEQY; CDR3 length: 16; J gene: TRBJ2-7; V gene: TRBV30
CDR3 protein: ASSPDSTDTQY; CDR3 length: 11; J gene: TRBJ2-3; V gene: TRBV18
CDR3 protein: ASSNGLGYEQY; CDR3 length: 11; J gene: TRBJ2-7; V gene: TRBV28
CDR3 protein: ATSRRASNTGELF; CDR3 length: 13; J gene: TRBJ2-2; V gene: TRBV15
CDR3 protein: ASSPGTGGFNEQF; CDR3 length: 13; J gene: TRBJ2-1; V gene: TRBV4-2
CDR3 protein: ASSLYGTVYNEQF; CDR3 length: 13; J gene: TRBJ2-1; V gene: TRBV27
CDR3 protein: AISETPVGPNTGELF; CDR3 length: 15; J gene: TRBJ2-2; V gene: TRBV10-3
CDR3 protein: ASSTSGQGAGGYT; CDR3 length: 13; J gene: TRBJ1-2; V gene: TRBV28
CDR3 protein: ASTWRENGGNQPQH; CDR3 length: 14; J gene: TRBJ1-5; V gene: TRBV2
CDR3 protein: ASSQEALAGYEQY; CDR3 length: 13; J gene: TRBJ2-7; V gene: TRBV4-3
CDR3 protein: ASSPPGTQGYNEQF; CDR3 length: 14; J gene: TRBJ2-1; V gene: TRBV18
CDR3 protein: ASSQAFSGELF; CDR3 length: 11; J gene: TRBJ2-2; V gene: TRBV4-3
CDR3 protein: ASSPRRSGRSGNTGELF; CDR3 length: 17; J gene: TRBJ2-2; V gene: TRBV11-3
CDR3 protein: ASSKGPERATTKVQY; CDR3 length: 15; J gene: TRBJ2-7; V gene: TRBV21-1
CDR3 protein: ASSLRRGGAEAF; CDR3 length: 12; J gene: TRBJ1-1; V gene: TRBV27
CDR3 protein: ASSLDGYQLF; CDR3 length: 10; J gene: TRBJ1-4; V gene: TRBV19
CDR3 protein: ASSISAANTEAF; CDR3 length: 12; J gene: TRBJ1-1; V gene: TRBV19
CDR3 protein: SGQDDYGYT; CDR3 length: 9; J gene: TRBJ1-2; V gene: TRBV20-1
CDR3 protein: ASSGGNGELF; CDR3 length: 10; J gene: TRBJ2-2; V gene: TRBV2
CDR3 protein: ASSPQTSGSVGGELF; CDR3 length: 15; J gene: TRBJ2-2; V gene: TRBV18
CDR3 protein: AISETGTGEGYT; CDR3 length: 12; J gene: TRBJ1-2; V gene: TRBV10-3
CDR3 protein: SVGVEAGHTEAF; CDR3 length: 12; J gene: TRBJ1-1; V gene: TRBV29-1
CDR3 protein: ASGDRETSEQY; CDR3 length: 11; J gene: TRBJ2-7; V gene: TRBV6-1
CDR3 protein: ASSTTVINTEAF; CDR3 length: 12; J gene: TRBJ1-1; V gene: TRBV5-4
CDR3 protein: ASSFMDASSGANVLT; CDR3 length: 15; J gene: TRBJ2-6; V gene: TRBV28
CDR3 protein: AISESGRDYEQY; CDR3 length: 12; J gene: TRBJ2-7; V gene: TRBV10-3
CDR3 protein: ASSPDPQGYT; CDR3 length: 10; J gene: TRBJ1-2; V gene: TRBV28